What follows are 9 T cell receptor beta chains derived from one specimen sequenced in a study of regulatory T cells in long-lasting Graves disease. Arm-PCR of CDR3 regions with iRepertoire HTBI primers generated TCR beta libraries. TCRdb redid the calling of the multiplex PCR reads with MiXCR, one entry per CDR3 protein. The sample has 350,000 to 500,000 distinct CDR3 sequences; around 20% are singletons. The sample's time point: persistent/refractory GD, antithyroid drugs over 5 years with positive TRAb. From PBMCs, RNA was extracted and then used to make the TCR library. Specimen: peripheral blood mononuclear cells (PBMCs), collected when the disease was refractory, from a patient treated with antithyroid drugs. The receptors here all came from a female donor with Graves disease.

This clonotype was seen at least ten times. The chain uses TRBV3-1 and TRBJ2-5; TRBD2 matches 11 bases. CDR1 is LGHDT and CDR2 is YNNKEL in the germline V gene (reference sequence). V gave up 5 bases and J gave up 5 bases; unmatched junction bases: 7. The CDR3 loop spans 15 amino acids. Here the CDR3 reads CASSFLAGGRETQYF. DNA of the CDR3: TGTGCCAGCAGCTTCCTAGCGGGGGGCAGGGAGACCCAGTACTTC.

This clonotype came up many times. The chain uses TRBV20-1 and TRBJ2-7; possible D gene TRBD2, 5 bases. V gave up 1 base and J gave up 7 bases, with 20 bases separating them. Germline V gives CDR1 DFQATT, CDR2 SNEGSKA (reference sequence). CDR3 length equals 15 residues. The CDR3 protein is CSARAPLATEREQYF. CDR3 bases: TGCAGTGCTAGAGCCCCCCTAGCTACTGAGAGGGAGCAGTACTTC.

This clonotype was seen just once. The chain is built from TRBV5-1 and TRBJ2-3; 9 positions agree with TRBD1. J gave up 6 bases and V 3 bases, and 5 bases lay outside the gene matches. This CDR3 is built from 14 residues. CDR1 SGHRS and CDR2 YFSETQ come from the germline V gene. The CDR3 loop is CASSYTGGRDTQYF. In nucleotides, the CDR3 is TGCGCCAGCAGCTATACAGGGGGCAGGGATACGCAGTATTTT.

This chain connects TRBV4-1 to TRBJ2-2; maybe TRBD2 (6 bases). The CDR3 totals 16 residues. Germline CDR1 reads MGHRA; CDR2 reads YSYEKL. With 1 base removed from V and 4 bases from J, the gap between germline ends came to 13 bases. The CDR3 here is CASSQVPGEITGELFF. The CDR3, as DNA: TGCGCCAGCAGCCAAGTCCCGGGGGAGATCACCGGGGAGCTGTTTTTT.

This chain connects TRBV7-9 to TRBJ1-1; a weak D match, TRBD1 (5 bases). Trimming stripped 7 bases from V and 5 bases from J, with 17 bases between. This CDR3 spans 14 amino acids. From germline, CDR1 is SEHNR and CDR2 FQNEAQ (reference sequence). CDR3 coding DNA: TGTGCCAGCACTCTACGGGGCTTGGGGACTGAAGCTTTCTTT. Its protein product is CASTLRGLGTEAFF. Full variable domain (rest looked up from reference TRBV7-9 and TRBJ1-1): DTGVSQNPRHKITKRGQNVTFRCDPISEHNRLYWYRQTLGQGPEFLTYFQNEAQLEKSRLLSDRFSAERPKGSFSTLEIQRTEQGDSAMYLCASTLRGLGTEAFFGQGTRLTVV.

This clonotype was detected ten times or more. The gene calls are TRBV6-1 and TRBJ2-7; no firm D call. This CDR3 has 14 residues. Germline V CDR1 and CDR2: MNHNS, SASEGT. Trimming shortened V by 10 bases and J by 4 bases, and 20 bases separated the two germline ends. This CDR3 reads CATKPRADPYEQYF. The CDR3 coding sequence is TGTGCCACCAAACCTCGGGCAGACCCTTACGAGCAGTACTTC.

This clonotype appeared a few times. The J gene is TRBJ1-6, the V gene TRBV20-1, with 7 nucleotides matching TRBD1. There are 14 residues in the CDR3. V was clipped by 6 bases and J by 2 bases; unmatched bases: 4. Germline V gene lookup returns CDR1 DFQATT and CDR2 SNEGSKA (reference sequence). The CDR3 DNA reads as TGCAGTGCCTCGACAGGGCCCTATAATTCACCCCTCCACTTT. Translation: CSASTGPYNSPLHF.

This clonotype was recorded many times. The chain combines TRBV24-1 with TRBJ2-5; D uncertain. The CDR3 extends over 14 amino acids. Germline CDR1 is KGHDR and CDR2 is SFDVKD. Trimming pared 4 bases from V and 1 base from J, leaving 9 bases between. This CDR3 reads CATSEARSQETQYF. Written as DNA, the CDR3 is TGTGCCACCAGTGAGGCACGCTCCCAAGAGACCCAGTACTTC.

CDR3 amino acids: CASSFFWTALRTDTQYF. DNA for the CDR3: TGTGCCAGCAGTTTTTTTTGGACAGCCCTACGCACAGATACGCAGTATTTT. V gene TRBV28 combines with J gene TRBJ2-3, with D maybe TRBD1 (6 bases). CDR1 is MDHEN, CDR2 SYDVKM, per germline. The germline V and J ends were trimmed by 3 bases and 1 base, with 17 bases remaining between them. The length of the CDR3 is 17 residues.